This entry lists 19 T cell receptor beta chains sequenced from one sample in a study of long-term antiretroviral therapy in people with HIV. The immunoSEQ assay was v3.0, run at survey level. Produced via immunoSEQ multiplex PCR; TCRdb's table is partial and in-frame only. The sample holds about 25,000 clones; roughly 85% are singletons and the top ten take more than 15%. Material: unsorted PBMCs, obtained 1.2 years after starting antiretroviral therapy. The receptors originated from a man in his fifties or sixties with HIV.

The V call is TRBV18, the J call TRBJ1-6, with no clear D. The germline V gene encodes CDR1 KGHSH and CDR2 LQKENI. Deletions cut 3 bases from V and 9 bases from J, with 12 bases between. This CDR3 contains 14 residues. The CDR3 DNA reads TGTGCCAGCTCACCGTTCGACACGGGTTCACCCCTCCACTTT. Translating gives CASSPFDTGSPLHF.

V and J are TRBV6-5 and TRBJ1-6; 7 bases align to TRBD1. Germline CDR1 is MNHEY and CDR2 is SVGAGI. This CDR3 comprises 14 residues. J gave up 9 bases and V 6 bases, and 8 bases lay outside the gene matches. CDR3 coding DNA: TGTGCCAGCAGCCTTAACAGGGGTAGTTCACCCCTCCACTTT. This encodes CASSLNRGSSPLHF.

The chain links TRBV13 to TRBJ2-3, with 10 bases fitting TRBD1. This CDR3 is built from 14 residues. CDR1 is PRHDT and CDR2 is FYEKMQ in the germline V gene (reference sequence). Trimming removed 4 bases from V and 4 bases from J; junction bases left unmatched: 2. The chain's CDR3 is CASSSGQGADTQYF. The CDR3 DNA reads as TGTGCCAGCAGCTCAGGACAGGGGGCAGATACGCAGTATTTT.

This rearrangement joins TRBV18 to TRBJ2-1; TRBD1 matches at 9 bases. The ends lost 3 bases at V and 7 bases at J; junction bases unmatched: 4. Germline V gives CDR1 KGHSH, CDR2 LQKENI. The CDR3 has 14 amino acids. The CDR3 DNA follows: TGTGCCAGCTCACCCAGACAGGGGGGTAATGAGCAGTTCTTC. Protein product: CASSPRQGGNEQFF. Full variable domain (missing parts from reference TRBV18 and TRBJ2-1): NAGVMQNPRHLVRRRGQEARLRCSPMKGHSHVYWYRQLPEEGLKFMVYLQKENIIDESGMPKERFSAEFPKEGPSILRIQQVVRGDSAAYFCASSPRQGGNEQFFGPGTRLTVL.

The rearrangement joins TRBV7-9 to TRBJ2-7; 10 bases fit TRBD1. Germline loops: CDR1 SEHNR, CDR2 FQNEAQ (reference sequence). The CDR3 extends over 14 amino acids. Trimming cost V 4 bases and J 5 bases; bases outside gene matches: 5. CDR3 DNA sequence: TGTGCCAGCAGCTCCAGACAGGGGGCGGACGAGCAGTACTTC. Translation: CASSSRQGADEQYF.

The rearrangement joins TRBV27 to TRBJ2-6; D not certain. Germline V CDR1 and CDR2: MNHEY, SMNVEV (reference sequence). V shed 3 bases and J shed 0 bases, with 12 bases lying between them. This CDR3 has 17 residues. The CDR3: CASSFWKFNSGANVLTF. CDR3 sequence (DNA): TGTGCCAGCAGTTTTTGGAAGTTTAACTCTGGGGCCAACGTCCTGACTTTC.

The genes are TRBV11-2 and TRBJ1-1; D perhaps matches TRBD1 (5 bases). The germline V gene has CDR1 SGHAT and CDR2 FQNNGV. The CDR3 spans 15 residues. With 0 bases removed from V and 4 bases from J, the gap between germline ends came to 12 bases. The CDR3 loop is CASSLEAHGGTEAFF. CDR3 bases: TGTGCCAGCAGCTTAGAAGCCCACGGGGGCACTGAAGCTTTCTTT.

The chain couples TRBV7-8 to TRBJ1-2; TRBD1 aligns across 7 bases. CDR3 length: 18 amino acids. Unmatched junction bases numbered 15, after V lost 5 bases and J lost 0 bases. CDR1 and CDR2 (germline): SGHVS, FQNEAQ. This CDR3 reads CASSVVARGVSSNYGYTF. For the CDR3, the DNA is TGTGCCAGCAGCGTCGTAGCCAGGGGGGTCAGCTCTAACTATGGCTACACCTTC.

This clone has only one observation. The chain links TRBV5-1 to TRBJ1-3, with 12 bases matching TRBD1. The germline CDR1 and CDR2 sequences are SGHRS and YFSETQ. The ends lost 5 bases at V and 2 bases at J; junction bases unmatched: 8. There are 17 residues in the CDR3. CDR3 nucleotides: TGCGCCAGCAGAACCGGGACAGGGGGCCTAACTGGAAACACCATATATTTT. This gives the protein CASRTGTGGLTGNTIYF.

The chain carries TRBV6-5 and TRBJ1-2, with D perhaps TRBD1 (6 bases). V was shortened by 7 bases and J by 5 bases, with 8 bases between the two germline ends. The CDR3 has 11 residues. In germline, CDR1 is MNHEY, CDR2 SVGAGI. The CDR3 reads CASMGHYGYTF. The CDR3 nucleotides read TGTGCCAGCATGGGACATTATGGCTACACCTTC.

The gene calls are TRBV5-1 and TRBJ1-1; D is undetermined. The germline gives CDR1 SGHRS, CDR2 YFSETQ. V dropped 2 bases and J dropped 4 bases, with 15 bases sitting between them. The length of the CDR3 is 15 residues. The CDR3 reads CASSLTVFEGTEAFF. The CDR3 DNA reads TGCGCCAGCAGCTTAACAGTCTTCGAGGGCACTGAAGCTTTCTTT.

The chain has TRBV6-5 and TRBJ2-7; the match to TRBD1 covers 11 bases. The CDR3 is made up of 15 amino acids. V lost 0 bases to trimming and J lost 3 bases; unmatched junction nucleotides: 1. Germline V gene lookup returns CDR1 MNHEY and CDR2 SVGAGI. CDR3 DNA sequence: TGTGCCAGCAGTTACTCCGGGACAGGGGGCTACGAGCAGTACTTC. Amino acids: CASSYSGTGGYEQYF.

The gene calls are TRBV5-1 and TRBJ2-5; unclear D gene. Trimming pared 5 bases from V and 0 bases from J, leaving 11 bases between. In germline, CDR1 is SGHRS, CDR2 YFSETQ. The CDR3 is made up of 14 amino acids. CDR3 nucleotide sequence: TGCGCCAGCAGTTCGTACCGAAACCAAGAGACCCAGTACTTC. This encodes CASSSYRNQETQYF.

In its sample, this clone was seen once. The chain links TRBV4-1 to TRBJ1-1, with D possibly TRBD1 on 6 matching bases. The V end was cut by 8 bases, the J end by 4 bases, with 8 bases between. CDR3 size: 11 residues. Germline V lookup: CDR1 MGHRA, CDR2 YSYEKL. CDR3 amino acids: CASRRGTEAFF. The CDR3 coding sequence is TGCGCCAGCCGCAGGGGCACTGAAGCTTTCTTT.

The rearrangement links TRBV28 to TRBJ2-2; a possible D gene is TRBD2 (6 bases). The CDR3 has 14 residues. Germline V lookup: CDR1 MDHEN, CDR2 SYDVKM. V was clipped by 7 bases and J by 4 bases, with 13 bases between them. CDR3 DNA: TGTGCCAGCACCGGCAGGGAGGCCACCGGGGAGCTGTTTTTT. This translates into CASTGREATGELFF.

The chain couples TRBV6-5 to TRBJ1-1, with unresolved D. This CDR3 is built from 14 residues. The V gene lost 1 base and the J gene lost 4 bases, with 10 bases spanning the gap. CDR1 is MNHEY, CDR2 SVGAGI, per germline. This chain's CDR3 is CASSYLVEGTEAFF. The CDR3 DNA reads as TGTGCCAGCAGTTACTTGGTGGAGGGCACTGAAGCTTTCTTT.

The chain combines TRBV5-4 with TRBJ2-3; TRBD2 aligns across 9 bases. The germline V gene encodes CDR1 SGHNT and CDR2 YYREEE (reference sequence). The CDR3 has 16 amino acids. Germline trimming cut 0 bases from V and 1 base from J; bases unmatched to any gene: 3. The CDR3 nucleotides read TGTGCCAGCAGCTTGGGCGGGGGGGCTGGCACAGATACGCAGTATTTT. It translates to CASSLGGGAGTDTQYF.

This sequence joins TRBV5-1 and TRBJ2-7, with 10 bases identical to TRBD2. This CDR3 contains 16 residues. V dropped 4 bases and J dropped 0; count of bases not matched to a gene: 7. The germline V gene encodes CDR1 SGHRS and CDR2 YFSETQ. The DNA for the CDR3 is TGCGCCAGCAGCACTGGGACTAGCGTTAGCTCCTACGAGCAGTACTTC. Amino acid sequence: CASSTGTSVSSYEQYF.

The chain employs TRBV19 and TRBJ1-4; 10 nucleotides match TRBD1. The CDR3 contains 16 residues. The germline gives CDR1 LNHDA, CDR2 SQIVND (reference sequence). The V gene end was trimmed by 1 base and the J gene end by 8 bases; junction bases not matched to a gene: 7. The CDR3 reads CASSIGPGQGPEKLFF. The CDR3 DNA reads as TGTGCCAGTAGTATAGGCCCGGGACAGGGGCCCGAAAAACTGTTTTTT.